The entry below gives a single T cell receptor beta chain sequence along with its context. This sample was taken from a study of immune evolution from preneoplasia to lung adenocarcinoma. Measured with immunoSEQ multiplex PCR; TCRdb has only the in-frame clones, and not every one. The data hold more than 12,000 clones, with roughly 80% observed a single time. The CDR3 length is 11 residues. V shed 4 bases and J 10 bases; nucleotides not matched to a gene: 2. Germline CDR1 and CDR2: SGHDT and YYEEEE. Sequences were obtained from FFPE minimally invasive lung adenocarcinoma tissue. V usage is TRBV5-6 and J usage is TRBJ2-5; 9 bases line up with TRBD2. The source is a person between 60 and 79 years old with lung adenocarcinoma. CDR3 bases: TGTGCCAGCAGCCTAGCGGGGCTCCAGTACTTC. It encodes CASSLAGLQYF.